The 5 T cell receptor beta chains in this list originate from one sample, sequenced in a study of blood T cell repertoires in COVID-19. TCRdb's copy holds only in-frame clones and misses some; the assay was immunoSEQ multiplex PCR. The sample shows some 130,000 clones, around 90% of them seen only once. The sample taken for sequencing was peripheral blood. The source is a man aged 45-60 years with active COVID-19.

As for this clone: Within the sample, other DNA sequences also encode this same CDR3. The CDR3 is CASSPPGTDTQYF. The CDR3, as DNA: TGTGCCAGCTCACCTCCAGGCACAGATACGCAGTATTTT. This sequence joins TRBV18 and TRBJ2-3, with no clear D. V lost 3 bases and J 1 base, leaving 5 bases between the germline ends. CDR3 length: 13 residues. CDR1 is KGHSH and CDR2 is LQKENI in the germline V gene.

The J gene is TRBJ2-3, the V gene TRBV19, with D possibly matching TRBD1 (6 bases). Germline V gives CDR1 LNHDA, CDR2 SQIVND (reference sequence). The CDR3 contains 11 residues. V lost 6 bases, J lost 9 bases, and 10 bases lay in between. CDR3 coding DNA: TGTGCCAGTAGCGCTGGACAGACGCAGTATTTT. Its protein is CASSAGQTQYF.

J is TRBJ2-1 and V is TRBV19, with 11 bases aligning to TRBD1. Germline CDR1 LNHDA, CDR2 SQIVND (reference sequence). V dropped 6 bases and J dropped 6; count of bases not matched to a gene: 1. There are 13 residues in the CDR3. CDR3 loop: CASRGTGGNEQFF. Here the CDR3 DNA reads TGTGCCAGTAGGGGGACAGGGGGCAATGAGCAGTTCTTC. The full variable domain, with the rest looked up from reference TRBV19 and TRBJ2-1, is DGGITQSPKYLFRKEGQNVTLSCEQNLNHDAMYWYRQDPGQGLRLIYYSQIVNDFQKGDIAEGYSVSREKKESFPLTVTSAQKNPTAFYLCASRGTGGNEQFFGPGTRLTVL.

CDR3 sequence: CASSLGRGSASGEQYF. Here the CDR3 DNA reads TGCGCCAGCAGCTTAGGTAGGGGGAGTGCCTCCGGGGAGCAGTACTTC. The chain uses TRBV5-1 and TRBJ2-7; the D gene is possibly TRBD1 (6 bases). Trimming took 2 bases from V and 7 from J, leaving 22 bases between them. Germline V gene sequence: CDR1 SGHRS, CDR2 YFSETQ. This CDR3 is built from 16 residues.

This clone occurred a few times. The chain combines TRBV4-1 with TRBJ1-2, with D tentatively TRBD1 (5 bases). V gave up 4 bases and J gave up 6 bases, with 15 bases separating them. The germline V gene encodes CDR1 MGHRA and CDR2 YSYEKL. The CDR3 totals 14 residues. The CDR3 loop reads CASSPNRLGDGYTF. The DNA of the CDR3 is TGCGCCAGCAGCCCAAACAGGTTAGGGGATGGCTACACCTTC.